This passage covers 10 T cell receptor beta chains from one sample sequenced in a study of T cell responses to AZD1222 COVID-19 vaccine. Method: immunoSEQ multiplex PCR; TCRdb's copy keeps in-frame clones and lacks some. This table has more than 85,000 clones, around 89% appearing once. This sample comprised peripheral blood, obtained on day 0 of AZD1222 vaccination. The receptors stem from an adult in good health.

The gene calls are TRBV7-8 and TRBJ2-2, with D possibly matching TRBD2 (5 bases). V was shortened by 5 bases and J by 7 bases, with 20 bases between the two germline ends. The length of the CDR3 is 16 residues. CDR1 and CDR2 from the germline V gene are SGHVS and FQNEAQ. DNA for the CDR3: TGTGCCAGCAGCCAAGCCGGCACAGCGGCAGGCGGGGAGCTGTTTTTT. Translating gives CASSQAGTAAGGELFF.

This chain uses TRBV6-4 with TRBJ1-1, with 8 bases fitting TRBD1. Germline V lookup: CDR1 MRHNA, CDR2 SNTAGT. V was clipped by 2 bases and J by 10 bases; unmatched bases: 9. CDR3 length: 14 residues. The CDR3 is CASSDRGQGRGAFF. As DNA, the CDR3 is TGTGCCAGCAGTGACCGCGGACAGGGTAGGGGAGCTTTCTTT.

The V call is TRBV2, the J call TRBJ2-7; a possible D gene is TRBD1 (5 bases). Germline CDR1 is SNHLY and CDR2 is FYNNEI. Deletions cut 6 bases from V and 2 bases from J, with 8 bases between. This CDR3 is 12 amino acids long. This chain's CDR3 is CASSPGPYEQYF. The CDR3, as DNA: TGTGCCAGCAGCCCAGGGCCCTACGAGCAGTACTTC.

CDR3 DNA sequence: TGCGCCAGCAGCTGGGGAGAGGGAAGCTACGAGCAGTACTTC. Translation: CASSWGEGSYEQYF. V gene TRBV5-1 combines with J gene TRBJ2-7, with TRBD2 as a possible D gene (5 bases). Germline CDR1 SGHRS, CDR2 YFSETQ. The CDR3 is 14 residues long. V lost 3 bases to trimming and J lost 3 bases, with 13 bases between them.

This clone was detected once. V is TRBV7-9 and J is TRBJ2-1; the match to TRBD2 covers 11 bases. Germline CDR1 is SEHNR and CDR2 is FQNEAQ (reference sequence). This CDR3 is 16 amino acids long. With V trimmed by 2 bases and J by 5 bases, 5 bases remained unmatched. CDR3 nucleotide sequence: TGTGCCAGCAGCTTAACAGGGACTAGCGGAGACAATGAGCAGTTCTTC. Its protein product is CASSLTGTSGDNEQFF.

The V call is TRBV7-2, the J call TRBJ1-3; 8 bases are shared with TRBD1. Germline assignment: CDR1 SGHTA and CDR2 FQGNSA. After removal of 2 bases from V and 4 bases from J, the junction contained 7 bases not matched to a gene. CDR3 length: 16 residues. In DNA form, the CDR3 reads TGTGCCAGCAGCTTAAATGGCAGGGGGCTAGGAAACACCATATATTTT. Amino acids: CASSLNGRGLGNTIYF. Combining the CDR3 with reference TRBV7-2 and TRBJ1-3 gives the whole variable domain GAGVSQSPSNKVTEKGKDVELRCDPISGHTALYWYRQSLGQGLEFLIYFQGNSAPDKSGLPSDRFSAERTGGSVSTLTIQRTQQEDSAVYLCASSLNGRGLGNTIYFGEGSWLTVV.

The CDR3 protein is CASSPGVRITDTQYF. Written as DNA, the CDR3 is TGTGCCAGCAGCCCCGGGGTGCGGATAACAGATACGCAGTATTTT. The chain links TRBV6-2 or TRBV6-3 to TRBJ2-3; a weak D match, TRBD2 (5 bases). From germline, CDR1 is MNHEY and CDR2 SVGEGT. This CDR3 is built from 15 residues. Deletions cut 6 bases from V and 3 bases from J, with 16 bases between.

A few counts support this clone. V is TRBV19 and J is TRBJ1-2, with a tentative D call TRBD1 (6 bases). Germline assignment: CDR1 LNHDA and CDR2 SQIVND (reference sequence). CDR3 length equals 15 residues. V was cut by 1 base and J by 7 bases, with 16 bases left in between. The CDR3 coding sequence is TGTGCCAGTAGTATAGTTGCGGGACAAGAAGCTGGCTACACCTTC. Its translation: CASSIVAGQEAGYTF.

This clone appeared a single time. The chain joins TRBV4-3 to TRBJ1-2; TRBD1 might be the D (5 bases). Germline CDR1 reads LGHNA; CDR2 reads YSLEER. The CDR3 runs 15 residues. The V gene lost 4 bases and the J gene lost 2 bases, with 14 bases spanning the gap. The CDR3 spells CASSLAPGANYGYTF. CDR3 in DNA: TGCGCCAGCAGCCTAGCACCCGGGGCGAACTATGGCTACACCTTC.

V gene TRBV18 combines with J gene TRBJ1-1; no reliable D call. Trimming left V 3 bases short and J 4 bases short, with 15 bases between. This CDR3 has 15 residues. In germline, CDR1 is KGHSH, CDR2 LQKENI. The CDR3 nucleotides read TGTGCCAGCTCACCGTTGGAGGGAAGAGGCACTGAAGCTTTCTTT. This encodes CASSPLEGRGTEAFF.